The present TCR beta chain was sequenced within a study of a mutant IDH1 vaccine in newly diagnosed glioma. Study-level background: Patients began vaccination 4-6 weeks after radiotherapy alone, or with temozolomide cycles. Treated patients showed a male proportion of around 60%, a female proportion of around 40%, and a mean age of around 40 years.

Whole-study results and caveats: Vaccination induced immune responses in roughly 93% of patients.

A note on this clone: Its target is unknown.

The assay was immunoSEQ multiplex PCR, and TCRdb's table has in-frame clones only and misses some. The sample includes about 38,000 clones, about 84% seen only once; the top ten take around 6%. The time point is: week 5, during vaccination. Topical imiquimod accompanied each vaccine dose, which consisted of 300 ug of mutant IDH1 20-mer peptide. CDR1 and CDR2 from the germline V gene are SGHDT and YYEEEE. The CDR3 is 13 residues long. The junction had 7 bases not matched to a gene; V was cut back by 4 bases and J by 7 bases. The sample here was PBMCs, taken from a glioma patient whose treatment included an IDH1 peptide vaccine. This TCR came from a man between 40 and 49 years old with glioma. The genes are TRBV5-6 and TRBJ1-2; 7 positions agree with TRBD1. The CDR3, as DNA: TGTGCCAGCAGCCCGACAGGGTGGTCTGGCTACACCTTC. Amino acid sequence: CASSPTGWSGYTF.